These 25 T cell receptor beta chains share one sample of origin, sequenced in a study of CD8 T cells in Susac syndrome. Reverse transcription of about 0.45 to 1 ug RNA was performed with random hexamers. TCRdb analysed the immunoSEQ multiplex PCR reads with MiXCR anew, one entry per CDR3 protein. The sample yields around 280,000 distinct CDR3 sequences, around 83% seen once. The sample consisted of CD8+ T cells from PBMCs. The receptors were gathered from a human donor with multiple sclerosis.

The chain is built from TRBV6-1 and TRBJ2-3; tentative D call: TRBD2 (5 bases). Trimming pared 1 base from V and 4 bases from J, leaving 9 bases between. The CDR3 contains 14 residues. CDR1 and CDR2 from the germline V gene are MNHNS and SASEGT. The CDR3 sequence is CASSEVGIADTQYF. In DNA, the CDR3 is TGTGCCAGCAGTGAAGTCGGGATTGCAGATACGCAGTATTTT.

V and J are TRBV7-9 and TRBJ2-5, with D maybe TRBD1 (6 bases). Germline CDR1 reads SEHNR; CDR2 reads FQNEAQ (reference sequence). Trimming took off 4 bases at V and 5 bases at J, with 20 bases between the two ends. The CDR3 has 16 residues. The DNA for the CDR3 is TGTGCCAGCAGCTCAGCTGGGGGCCCAAGGTTGGAGACCCAGTACTTC. Translating gives CASSSAGGPRLETQYF.

The V gene is TRBV11-2, the J gene TRBJ2-5; possibly TRBD2 for D (5 bases). Germline V gene sequence: CDR1 SGHAT, CDR2 FQNNGV. Trimming pared 1 base from V and 1 base from J, leaving 16 bases between. This CDR3 is 17 amino acids long. The CDR3 loop reads CASSLGHVSGFQETQYF. As DNA, the CDR3 is TGTGCCAGCAGCTTAGGTCATGTATCGGGGTTCCAAGAGACCCAGTACTTC.

The chain links TRBV20-1 to TRBJ2-5; TRBD2 matches at 11 bases. Germline loops: CDR1 DFQATT, CDR2 SNEGSKA (reference sequence). Germline trimming cut 3 bases from V and 1 base from J; bases unmatched to any gene: 10. The length of the CDR3 is 17 residues. The DNA of the CDR3 is TGCAGTGCTAGGAAAGCCGGGACTAGCGGAATCCAAGAGACCCAGTACTTC. It specifies CSARKAGTSGIQETQYF.

The rearrangement uses TRBV27 and TRBJ1-1; TRBD1 might be the D (6 bases). CDR3 length: 16 amino acids. The germline CDR1 and CDR2 sequences are MNHEY and SMNVEV (reference sequence). V was cut by 7 bases and J by 3 bases, with 21 bases left in between. For the CDR3, the DNA is TGTGCCAGCACCCCGGGAACAGGGAGGAGTTACACTGAAGCTTTCTTT. This gives the protein CASTPGTGRSYTEAFF.

The chain has TRBV5-6 and TRBJ2-7, with D unclear. Germline loops: CDR1 SGHDT, CDR2 YYEEEE. There are 13 residues in the CDR3. Trimming took off 1 base at V and 3 bases at J, with 8 bases between the two ends. This chain's CDR3 is CASSLQDYYEQYF. CDR3 coding DNA: TGTGCCAGCAGCTTGCAAGATTACTACGAGCAGTACTTC.

In this sample, this clonotype turned up once. J is TRBJ2-2 and V is TRBV9; D may match TRBD1 or TRBD2 (5 bases each). The CDR3 consists of 16 residues. Per the germline V gene, CDR1 is SGDLS and CDR2 is YYNGEE. Trimming removed 1 base at V and 4 bases at J, with 14 bases between. CDR3 protein: CASSVSRGDSTGELFF. Written as DNA, the CDR3 is TGTGCCAGCAGCGTAAGCCGGGGAGACAGCACCGGGGAGCTGTTTTTT.

The V and J genes are TRBV29-1 and TRBJ2-4, with D tentatively TRBD1 (5 bases). Germline CDR1 reads SQVTM; CDR2 reads ANQGSEA. The CDR3 spans 14 residues. Trimming took 4 bases from V and 0 from J, leaving 10 bases between them. The CDR3 protein is CSVAVTVAKNIQYF. The CDR3 bases are TGCAGCGTTGCCGTGACAGTAGCCAAAAACATTCAGTACTTC.

V and J are TRBV27 and TRBJ2-3, with TRBD2 matching 13 bases. This CDR3 has 18 amino acids. Germline trimming cut 3 bases from V and 4 bases from J; bases unmatched to any gene: 10. Germline V gene data show CDR1 as MNHEY and CDR2 as SMNVEV (reference sequence). CDR3 residues: CASSFLLAGGPHADTQYF. CDR3 in DNA: TGTGCCAGCAGTTTTTTACTAGCGGGAGGGCCGCATGCAGATACGCAGTATTTT.

This clonotype came up a few times. This rearrangement joins TRBV30 to TRBJ2-7; D call uncertain. This CDR3 has 16 residues. Germline V gene lookup returns CDR1 GTSNPN and CDR2 SVGIG (reference sequence). Trimming removed 3 bases from V and 1 base from J, with 19 bases in between. CDR3 DNA: TGTGCCTGGAGAGCGAAAAGCCCTCGACGTTCCTACGAGCAGTACTTC. Translated, it gives CAWRAKSPRRSYEQYF.

The chain links TRBV7-9 to TRBJ1-5; D unclear. CDR1 is SEHNR, CDR2 FQNEAQ, per germline (reference sequence). Trimming left V 5 bases short and J 1 base short, with 9 bases between. The CDR3 has 14 amino acids. CDR3 sequence reads: CASSPVESNQPQHF. The CDR3 nucleotides are TGTGCCAGCAGCCCGGTTGAAAGCAATCAGCCCCAGCATTTT.

The J gene is TRBJ2-1, the V gene TRBV11-1; TRBD2 is a possible D gene (5 bases). The CDR3 extends over 13 amino acids. V was clipped by 4 bases and J by 10 bases, with 14 bases between them. Germline CDR1 and CDR2: SGHAT and FQDESV (reference sequence). This chain's CDR3 is CASSYGILGEQFF. The CDR3 bases are TGTGCCAGCAGCTACGGGATTTTAGGCGAGCAGTTCTTC.

This rearrangement joins TRBV2 to TRBJ1-2; D is undetermined. Germline CDR1 and CDR2: SNHLY and FYNNEI. This CDR3 has 16 amino acids. Trimming pared 6 bases from V and 4 bases from J, leaving 21 bases between. CDR3 sequence: CASSTSTANITYGYTF. The CDR3 DNA reads as TGTGCCAGCAGCACCTCAACAGCCAATATAACCTATGGCTACACCTTC.

This clonotype was picked up a small number of times. This chain joins TRBV5-6 and TRBJ2-3, with D unresolved. The germline V gene has CDR1 SGHDT and CDR2 YYEEEE. Trimming stripped 0 bases from V and 4 bases from J, with 9 bases between. The CDR3 is made up of 14 amino acids. CDR3 residues: CASSLGRSPDTQYF. In DNA, the CDR3 is TGTGCCAGCAGCTTGGGAAGGAGCCCAGATACGCAGTATTTT.

This clonotype was counted a single time. This chain connects TRBV27 to TRBJ2-3, with 8 bases matching TRBD1. In germline, CDR1 is MNHEY, CDR2 SMNVEV (reference sequence). The CDR3 extends over 15 amino acids. V gave up 7 bases and J gave up 1 base; unmatched junction bases: 7. CDR3 protein: CASTPDREGTDTQYF. CDR3 DNA sequence: TGTGCCAGCACTCCGGACAGGGAAGGCACAGATACGCAGTATTTT.

This clonotype showed up just a few times. The chain links TRBV30 to TRBJ2-7; 11 bases agree with TRBD2. The junction had 10 bases not matched to a gene; V was cut back by 0 bases and J by 9 bases. This CDR3 region has 15 residues. Germline V CDR1 and CDR2: GTSNPN, SVGIG (reference sequence). DNA for the CDR3: TGTGCCTGGAGTGTACAACTAGCGGGAGTATTGTTGCAGTACTTC. This encodes CAWSVQLAGVLLQYF.

V and J are TRBV2 and TRBJ2-7; tentative D call: TRBD2 (7 bases). Trimming took off 8 bases at V and 0 bases at J, with 14 bases between the two ends. Germline V gene lookup returns CDR1 SNHLY and CDR2 FYNNEI. This CDR3 contains 14 residues. The CDR3 DNA reads TGTGCCAGCGACCCCGGGGGGCGCTCCTACGAGCAGTACTTC. Its protein is CASDPGGRSYEQYF.

This sequence joins TRBV7-3 and TRBJ2-3; tentative D call: TRBD2 (7 bases). Germline loops: CDR1 SGHTA, CDR2 FQGTGA. The length of the CDR3 is 15 residues. V was cut by 0 bases and J by 4 bases, with 11 bases left in between. The CDR3 sequence is CASSLTAGAADTQYF. In nucleotides, the CDR3 is TGTGCCAGCAGCTTAACTGCGGGGGCTGCAGATACGCAGTATTTT.

The gene calls are TRBV18 and TRBJ2-7, with D tentatively TRBD2 (5 bases). Trimming removed 2 bases at V and 0 bases at J, with 14 bases between. The CDR3 sequence is 16 residues long. Germline assignment: CDR1 KGHSH and CDR2 LQKENI. The CDR3 reads CASSPKTGIFSYEQYF. In DNA form, the CDR3 reads TGTGCCAGCTCACCAAAGACCGGGATTTTCTCCTACGAGCAGTACTTC.

This chain connects TRBV21-1 to TRBJ2-7; the table's D call of TRBD2 was not tested on the DNA. TRBV21-1 corresponds to a pseudogene. CDR3 size: 16 residues. The CDR3 DNA follows: TGTGCCAGCGCTAACGGGGAGGGGTCGAGCTCCTACGAGCAGTACTTC. Translated, it gives CASANGEGSSSYEQYF.

This clonotype was counted a few times. V and J are TRBV27 and TRBJ2-3; TRBD2 matches at 9 bases. The CDR3 extends over 14 amino acids. After removal of 7 bases from V and 4 bases from J, the junction contained 6 bases not matched to a gene. Germline V gives CDR1 MNHEY, CDR2 SMNVEV (reference sequence). In DNA form, the CDR3 reads TGTGCCAGCAAATTAGCGGGAGCGGCAGATACGCAGTATTTT. It is translated as CASKLAGAADTQYF.

V and J are TRBV27 and TRBJ1-2, with 9 positions matching TRBD1. With 4 bases clipped from V and 4 bases from J, the junction kept 7 bases outside the gene matches. The germline V gene encodes CDR1 MNHEY and CDR2 SMNVEV (reference sequence). This CDR3 is 15 amino acids long. The CDR3 loop is CASSSGQGISYGYTF. In DNA, the CDR3 is TGTGCCAGCAGTTCGGGACAGGGTATTTCCTATGGCTACACCTTC.

Only a few counts were recorded for this clonotype. This chain joins TRBV6-5 and TRBJ2-7, with a possible D match to TRBD2 (6 bases). This CDR3 contains 17 residues. Looked up from germline, CDR1 is MNHEY and CDR2 is SVGAGI. V was cut by 4 bases and J by 0 bases, with 19 bases left in between. DNA for the CDR3: TGTGCCAGCAGTTTCCTTATCGGGGGTGAAAGCTCCTACGAGCAGTACTTC. Its translation is CASSFLIGGESSYEQYF.

This clonotype showed up just once. The V call is TRBV12-5, the J call TRBJ2-3; TRBD2 might be the D (5 bases). The CDR3 totals 14 residues. Trimming cost V 3 bases and J 6 bases, with 13 bases left between them. Germline-derived CDR1 and CDR2 are LGHNT and FRNRAP. The CDR3 sequence is CASGLRGPGDTQYF. CDR3 nucleotides: TGTGCTAGTGGTTTACGTGGGCCGGGGGATACGCAGTATTTT.

J is TRBJ2-1 and V is TRBV11-2, with D perhaps matching TRBD2 (6 bases). Trimming removed 6 bases at V and 3 bases at J, with 18 bases between. This CDR3 is 16 amino acids long. Germline V gives CDR1 SGHAT, CDR2 FQNNGV. In nucleotides, the CDR3 is TGTGCCAGCAGGGGCGGTGGGACTGGGATCTACAATGAGCAGTTCTTC. Protein product: CASRGGGTGIYNEQFF. The full variable domain, completed using reference TRBV11-2 and TRBJ2-1, is EAGVAQSPRYKIIEKRQSVAFWCNPISGHATLYWYQQILGQGPKLLIQFQNNGVVDDSQLPKDRFSAERLKGVDSTLKIQPAKLEDSAVYLCASRGGGTGIYNEQFFGPGTRLTVL.